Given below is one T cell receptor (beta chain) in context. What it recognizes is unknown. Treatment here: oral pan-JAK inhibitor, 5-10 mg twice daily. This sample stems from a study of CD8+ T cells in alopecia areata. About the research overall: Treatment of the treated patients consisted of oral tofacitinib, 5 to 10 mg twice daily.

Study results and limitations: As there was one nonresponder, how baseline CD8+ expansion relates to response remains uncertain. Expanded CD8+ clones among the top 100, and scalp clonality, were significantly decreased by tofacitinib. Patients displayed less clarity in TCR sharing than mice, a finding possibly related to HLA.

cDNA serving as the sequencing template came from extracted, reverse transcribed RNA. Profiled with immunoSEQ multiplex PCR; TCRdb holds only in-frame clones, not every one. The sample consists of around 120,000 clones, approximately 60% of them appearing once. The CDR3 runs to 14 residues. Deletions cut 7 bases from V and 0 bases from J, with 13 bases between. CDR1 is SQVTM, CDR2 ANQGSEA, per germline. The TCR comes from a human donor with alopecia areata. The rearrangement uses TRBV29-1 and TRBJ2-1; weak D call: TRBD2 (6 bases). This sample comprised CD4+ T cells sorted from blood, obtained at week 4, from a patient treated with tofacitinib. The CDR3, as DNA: TGCAGCGCACCGGGAGCCAGCTCCTACAATGAGCAGTTCTTC. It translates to CSAPGASSYNEQFF.